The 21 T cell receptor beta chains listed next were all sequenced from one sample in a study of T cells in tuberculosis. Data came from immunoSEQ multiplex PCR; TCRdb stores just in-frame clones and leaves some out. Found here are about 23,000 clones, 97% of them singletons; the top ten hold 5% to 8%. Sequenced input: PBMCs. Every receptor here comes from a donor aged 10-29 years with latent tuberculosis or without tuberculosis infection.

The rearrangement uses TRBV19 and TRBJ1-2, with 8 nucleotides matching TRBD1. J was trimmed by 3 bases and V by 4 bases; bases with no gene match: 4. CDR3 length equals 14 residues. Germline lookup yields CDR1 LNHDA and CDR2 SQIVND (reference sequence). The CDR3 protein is CASSTQGAYYGYTF. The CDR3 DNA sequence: TGTGCCAGTAGTACGCAGGGGGCTTACTATGGCTACACCTTC.

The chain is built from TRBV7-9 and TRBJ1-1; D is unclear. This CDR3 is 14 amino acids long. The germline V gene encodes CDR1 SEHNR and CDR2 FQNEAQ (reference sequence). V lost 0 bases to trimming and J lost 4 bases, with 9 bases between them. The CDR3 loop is CASSLADISTEAFF. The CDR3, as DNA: TGTGCCAGCAGCTTAGCTGACATCTCCACTGAAGCTTTCTTT.

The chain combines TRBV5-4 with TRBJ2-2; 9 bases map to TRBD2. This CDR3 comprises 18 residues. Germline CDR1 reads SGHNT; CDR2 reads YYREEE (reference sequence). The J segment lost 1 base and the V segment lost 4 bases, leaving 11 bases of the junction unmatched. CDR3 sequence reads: CASSPGGLAGRNTGELFF. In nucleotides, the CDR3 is TGTGCCAGCAGCCCGGGGGGGCTAGCGGGGCGGAACACCGGGGAGCTGTTTTTT.

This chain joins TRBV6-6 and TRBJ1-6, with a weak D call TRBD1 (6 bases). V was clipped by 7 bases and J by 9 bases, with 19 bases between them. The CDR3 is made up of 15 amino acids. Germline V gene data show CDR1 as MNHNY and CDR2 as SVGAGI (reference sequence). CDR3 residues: CASTQTGLLGSPLHF. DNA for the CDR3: TGTGCCAGCACCCAGACAGGTCTGCTAGGTTCACCCCTCCACTTT.

CDR3: CASSFLLFTEAFF. CDR3 coding DNA: TGTGCCAGCAGCTTTTTGTTATTCACTGAAGCTTTCTTT. The chain links TRBV11-2 to TRBJ1-1, with no clear D. Germline V CDR1 and CDR2: SGHAT, FQNNGV. Trimming took off 3 bases at V and 4 bases at J, with 9 bases between the two ends. This CDR3 spans 13 amino acids.

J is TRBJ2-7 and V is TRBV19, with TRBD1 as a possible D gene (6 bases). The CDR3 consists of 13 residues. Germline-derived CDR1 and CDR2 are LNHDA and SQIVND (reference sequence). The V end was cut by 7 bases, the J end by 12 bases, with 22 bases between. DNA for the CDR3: TGTGCCAGTAAGTTCGGGCGCGCAGGGGAGTTGTACTTC. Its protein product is CASKFGRAGELYF.

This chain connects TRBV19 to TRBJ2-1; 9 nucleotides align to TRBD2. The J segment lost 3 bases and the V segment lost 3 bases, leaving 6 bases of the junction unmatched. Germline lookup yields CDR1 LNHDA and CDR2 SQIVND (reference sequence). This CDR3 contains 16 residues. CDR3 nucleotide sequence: TGTGCCAGTAGTATGGGGACTAGCCCCGTCTACAATGAGCAGTTCTTC. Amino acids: CASSMGTSPVYNEQFF.

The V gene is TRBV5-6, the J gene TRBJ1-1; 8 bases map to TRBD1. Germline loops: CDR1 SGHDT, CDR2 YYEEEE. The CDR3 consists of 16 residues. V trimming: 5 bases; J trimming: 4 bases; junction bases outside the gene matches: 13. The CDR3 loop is CASSHDRGVVLTEAFF. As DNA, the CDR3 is TGTGCCAGCAGTCATGACAGGGGCGTAGTTCTCACTGAAGCTTTCTTT.

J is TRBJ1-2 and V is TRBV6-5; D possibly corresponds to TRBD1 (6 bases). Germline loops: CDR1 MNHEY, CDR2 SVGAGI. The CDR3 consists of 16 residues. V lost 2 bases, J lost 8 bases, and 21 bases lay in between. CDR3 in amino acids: CASSYLETGKVLGYTF. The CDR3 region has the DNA TGTGCCAGCAGTTACCTAGAAACAGGGAAAGTTTTAGGCTACACCTTC.

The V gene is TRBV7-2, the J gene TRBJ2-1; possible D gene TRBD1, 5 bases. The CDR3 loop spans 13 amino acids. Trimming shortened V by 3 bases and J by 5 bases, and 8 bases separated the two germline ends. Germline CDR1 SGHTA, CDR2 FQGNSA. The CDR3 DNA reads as TGTGCCAGCAGCTTGACAGATAACAATGAGCAGTTCTTC. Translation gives CASSLTDNNEQFF.

The CDR3 region is CASSERTGGWDTQYF. The CDR3 DNA is TGTGCCAGCAGTGAGAGGACAGGGGGTTGGGATACGCAGTATTTT. The chain couples TRBV2 to TRBJ2-3; 10 bases match TRBD1. CDR3 length equals 15 residues. Unmatched junction bases numbered 6, after V lost 3 bases and J lost 6 bases. The germline CDR1 and CDR2 sequences are SNHLY and FYNNEI.

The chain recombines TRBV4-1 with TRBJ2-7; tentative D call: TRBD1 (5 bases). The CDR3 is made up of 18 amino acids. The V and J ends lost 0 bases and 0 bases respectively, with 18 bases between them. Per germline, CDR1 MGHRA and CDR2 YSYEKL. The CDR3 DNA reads TGCGCCAGCAGCCAAGATCCCCAGGGTCCCCCCATCTCCTACGAGCAGTACTTC. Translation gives CASSQDPQGPPISYEQYF.

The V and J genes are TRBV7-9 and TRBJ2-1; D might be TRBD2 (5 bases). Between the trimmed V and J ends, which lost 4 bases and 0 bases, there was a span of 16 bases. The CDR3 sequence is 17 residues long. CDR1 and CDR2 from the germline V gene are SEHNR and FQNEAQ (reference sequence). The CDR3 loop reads CASSSGPFDYSYNEQFF. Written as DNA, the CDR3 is TGTGCCAGCAGCTCCGGACCGTTCGACTACTCCTACAATGAGCAGTTCTTC.

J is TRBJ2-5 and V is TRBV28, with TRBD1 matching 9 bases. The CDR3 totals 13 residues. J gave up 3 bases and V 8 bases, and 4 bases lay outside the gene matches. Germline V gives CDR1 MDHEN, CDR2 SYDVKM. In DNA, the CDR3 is TGTGCCAGCTGTACAGGGGGCGAAGAGACCCAGTACTTC. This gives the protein CASCTGGEETQYF.

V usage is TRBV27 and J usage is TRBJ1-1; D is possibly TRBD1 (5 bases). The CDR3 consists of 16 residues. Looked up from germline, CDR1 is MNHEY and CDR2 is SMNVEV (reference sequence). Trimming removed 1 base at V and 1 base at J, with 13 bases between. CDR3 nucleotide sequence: TGTGCCAGCAGTTTATTTGGGGGAGGGTCGAACACTGAAGCTTTCTTT. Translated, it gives CASSLFGGGSNTEAFF.

The CDR3 DNA follows: TGTGCCAGCACCAAGGACAGGGGGCGCGTGGAGACCCAGTACTTC. This codes for CASTKDRGRVETQYF. The V gene is TRBV2, the J gene TRBJ2-5, with TRBD1 identical over 11 bases. CDR3 size: 15 residues. From germline, CDR1 is SNHLY and CDR2 FYNNEI. The V and J ends lost 7 bases and 5 bases, in that order; junction bases with no gene match: 9.

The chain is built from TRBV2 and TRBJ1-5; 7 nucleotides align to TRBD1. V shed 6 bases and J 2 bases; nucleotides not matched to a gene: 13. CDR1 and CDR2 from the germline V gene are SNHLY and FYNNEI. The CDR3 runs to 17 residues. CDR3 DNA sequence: TGTGCCAGCAGCTACGACAGGGCAAGCCAACGCAATCAGCCCCAGCATTTT. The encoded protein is CASSYDRASQRNQPQHF.

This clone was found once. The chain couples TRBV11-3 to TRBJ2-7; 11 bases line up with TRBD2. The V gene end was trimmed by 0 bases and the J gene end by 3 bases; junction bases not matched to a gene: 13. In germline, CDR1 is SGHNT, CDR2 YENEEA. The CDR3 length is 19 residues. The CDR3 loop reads CASSLDRPPQLAGDYEQYF. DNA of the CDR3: TGTGCCAGCAGCTTAGATCGTCCCCCCCAACTAGCGGGAGACTACGAGCAGTACTTC.

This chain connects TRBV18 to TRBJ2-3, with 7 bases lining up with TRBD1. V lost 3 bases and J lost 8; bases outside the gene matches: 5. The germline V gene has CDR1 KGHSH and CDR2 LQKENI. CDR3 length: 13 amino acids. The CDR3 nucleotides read TGTGCCAGCTCACCGTCGACAGGGACTACGCAGTATTTT. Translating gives CASSPSTGTTQYF. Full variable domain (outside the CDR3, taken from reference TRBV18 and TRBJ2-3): NAGVMQNPRHLVRRRGQEARLRCSPMKGHSHVYWYRQLPEEGLKFMVYLQKENIIDESGMPKERFSAEFPKEGPSILRIQQVVRGDSAAYFCASSPSTGTTQYFGPGTRLTVL.

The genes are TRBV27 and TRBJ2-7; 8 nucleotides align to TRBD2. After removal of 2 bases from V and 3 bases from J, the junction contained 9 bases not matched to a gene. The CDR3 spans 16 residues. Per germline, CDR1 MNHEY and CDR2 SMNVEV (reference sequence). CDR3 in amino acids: CASSLSGTSGFYEQYF. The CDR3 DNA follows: TGTGCCAGCAGTTTAAGTGGAACTAGCGGCTTCTACGAGCAGTACTTC.

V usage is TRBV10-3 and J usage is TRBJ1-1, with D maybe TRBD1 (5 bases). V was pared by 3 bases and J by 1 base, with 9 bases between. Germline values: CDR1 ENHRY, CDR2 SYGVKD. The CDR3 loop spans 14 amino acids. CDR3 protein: CAISDDSTNTEAFF. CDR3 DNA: TGTGCCATCAGTGACGACAGCACGAACACTGAAGCTTTCTTT.